The 23 T cell receptor beta chains below were found in one sample sequenced in a study of blood T cell repertoires in COVID-19. TCRdb's copy holds only in-frame clones and misses some; the assay was immunoSEQ multiplex PCR. The table lists around 140,000 clones, around 88% of them singletons. Source material: peripheral blood. The receptors stem from a man between 60 and 75 years old with COVID-19, enrolled during active disease.

This sequence joins TRBV7-8 and TRBJ1-4, with TRBD1 as a possible D gene (5 bases). Germline assignment: CDR1 SGHVS and CDR2 FQNEAQ. The CDR3 spans 13 residues. V lost 5 bases and J lost 8, with 12 bases in between. CDR3 amino acids: CASSAGQREKLFF. CDR3 nucleotide sequence: TGTGCCAGCAGCGCCGGACAAAGGGAAAAACTGTTTTTT. Full variable domain (outside the CDR3, taken from reference TRBV7-8 and TRBJ1-4): GAGVSQSPRYKVAKRGQDVALRCDPISGHVSLFWYQQALGQGPEFLTYFQNEAQLDKSGLPSDRFFAERPEGSVSTLKIQRTQQEDSAVYLCASSAGQREKLFFGSGTQLSVL.

The genes are TRBV7-9 and TRBJ1-5, with 7 bases fitting TRBD1. Germline-derived CDR1 and CDR2 are SEHNR and FQNEAQ (reference sequence). V was clipped by 5 bases and J by 3 bases; unmatched bases: 4. This CDR3 is built from 14 residues. The CDR3 coding sequence is TGTGCCAGCAGCGCAGGGGGGAACAATCAGCCCCAGCATTTT. This gives the protein CASSAGGNNQPQHF. Filled out from reference TRBV7-9 and TRBJ1-5, the complete variable domain reads DTGVSQNPRHKITKRGQNVTFRCDPISEHNRLYWYRQTLGQGPEFLTYFQNEAQLEKSRLLSDRFSAERPKGSFSTLEIQRTEQGDSAMYLCASSAGGNNQPQHFGDGTRLSIL.

This sequence joins TRBV9 and TRBJ2-3, with a weak D call TRBD2 (6 bases). This CDR3 spans 15 amino acids. Germline loops: CDR1 SGDLS, CDR2 YYNGEE. Trimming removed 3 bases at V and 1 base at J, with 12 bases between. The CDR3 nucleotides are TGTGCCAGCAGCGGGACTACGGGGGGCACAGATACGCAGTATTTT. Translation gives CASSGTTGGTDTQYF. The whole variable domain, remainder taken from reference TRBV9 and TRBJ2-3, is DSGVTQTPKHLITATGQRVTLRCSPRSGDLSVYWYQQSLDQGLQFLIQYYNGEERAKGNILERFSAQQFPDLHSELNLSSLELGDSALYFCASSGTTGGTDTQYFGPGTRLTVL.

The V and J genes are TRBV3-1 (or the pseudogene TRBV3-2) and TRBJ2-3, with D tentatively TRBD1 (5 bases). CDR1 and CDR2 (germline): LGHDT, YNNKEL (reference sequence). The CDR3 runs 16 residues. Between the trimmed V and J ends, which lost 0 bases and 0 bases, there was a span of 10 bases. The CDR3 bases are TGTGCCAGCAGCCAAGATGGCAGGGCTAGCACAGATACGCAGTATTTT. It yields the protein CASSQDGRASTDTQYF.

The table lists this clone with a count of one. The chain combines TRBV10-3 with TRBJ2-1, with 8 positions matching TRBD1. V shed 4 bases and J 5 bases; nucleotides not matched to a gene: 13. Per the germline V gene, CDR1 is ENHRY and CDR2 is SYGVKD. This CDR3 spans 17 amino acids. DNA for the CDR3: TGTGCCATCAGTGGCCCTAAACAGGGGGAACTTAACAATGAGCAGTTCTTC. It translates to CAISGPKQGELNNEQFF.

The chain has TRBV19 and TRBJ1-2; unclear D gene. Germline CDR1 reads LNHDA; CDR2 reads SQIVND (reference sequence). The CDR3 is 12 amino acids. V was trimmed by 3 bases and J by 4 bases, leaving 6 bases between them. CDR3 residues: CASSIPSYGYTF. The DNA of the CDR3 is TGTGCCAGTAGTATCCCGTCCTATGGCTACACCTTC.

The rearrangement joins TRBV28 to TRBJ1-1; D is undetermined. The V gene lost 5 bases and the J gene lost 1 base, with 17 bases spanning the gap. The CDR3 extends over 16 amino acids. Germline V gene lookup returns CDR1 MDHEN and CDR2 SYDVKM. The CDR3 sequence is CASSRPPGNKNTEAFF. The CDR3 DNA sequence: TGTGCCAGCAGTCGCCCCCCGGGGAATAAGAACACTGAAGCTTTCTTT.

The V call is TRBV5-1, the J call TRBJ2-4, with 7 bases that match TRBD1. V gave up 3 bases and J gave up 5 bases; unmatched junction bases: 5. The CDR3 runs to 14 residues. Looked up from germline, CDR1 is SGHRS and CDR2 is YFSETQ. The DNA for the CDR3 is TGCGCCAGCAGCTCCGCCGGGACAGAAAACATTCAGTACTTC. Translated: CASSSAGTENIQYF.

The V and J genes are TRBV4-2 and TRBJ1-2; D gene ambiguous. Deletions cut 0 bases from V and 4 bases from J, with 9 bases between. The germline gives CDR1 LGHNA, CDR2 YNFKEQ. The CDR3 is 14 residues long. The CDR3 region has the DNA TGTGCCAGCAGCCAAGAGACTCAACCCTATGGCTACACCTTC. Translated, it gives CASSQETQPYGYTF.

This chain links TRBV5-8 with TRBJ1-5, with 7 bases lining up with TRBD1. V lost 4 bases, J lost 9 bases, and 4 bases stayed unmatched. This CDR3 is 12 amino acids long. Germline-derived CDR1 and CDR2 are SGHTS and YDEGEE. CDR3 in DNA: TGTGCCAGCAGCAAACAGGGGCCGCCCCAGCATTTT. It specifies CASSKQGPPQHF.

This chain uses TRBV14 with TRBJ2-2; D might be TRBD2 (5 bases). Per germline, CDR1 SGHDN and CDR2 FVKESK. The germline V and J ends were trimmed by 2 bases and 5 bases, with 6 bases remaining between them. The CDR3 length is 13 residues. The CDR3 sequence: CASSQPGTGELFF. As DNA, the CDR3 is TGTGCCAGCAGCCAACCGGGGACCGGGGAGCTGTTTTTT.

This sequence joins TRBV5-4 and TRBJ2-1; 10 positions agree with TRBD2. Germline V gives CDR1 SGHNT, CDR2 YYREEE (reference sequence). V lost 0 bases to trimming and J lost 9 bases; unmatched junction nucleotides: 6. The length of the CDR3 is 15 residues. For the CDR3, the DNA is TGTGCCAGCAGCTTGGGTTCCAGCGGGGGGGGTGAGCAGTTCTTC. Its protein product is CASSLGSSGGGEQFF.

J is TRBJ1-1 and V is TRBV6-5, with D unresolved. CDR3 length: 13 amino acids. Per germline, CDR1 MNHEY and CDR2 SVGAGI. Trimming removed 5 bases from V and 3 bases from J, with 10 bases in between. In DNA form, the CDR3 reads TGTGCCAGCAGTCGCTCCCGGGACACTGAAGCTTTCTTT. Its translation is CASSRSRDTEAFF.

Here the CDR3 DNA reads TGTGCCAGCAGCCCGGACAGGAACAATCAGCCCCAGCATTTT. This encodes CASSPDRNNQPQHF. The genes are TRBV7-2 and TRBJ1-5, with TRBD1 matching over 7 bases. Germline CDR1 and CDR2: SGHTA and FQGNSA. The CDR3 spans 14 residues. V gave up 5 bases and J gave up 3 bases; unmatched junction bases: 4. Full variable domain (remainder filled in from reference TRBV7-2 and TRBJ1-5): GAGVSQSPSNKVTEKGKDVELRCDPISGHTALYWYRQSLGQGLEFLIYFQGNSAPDKSGLPSDRFSAERTGGSVSTLTIQRTQQEDSAVYLCASSPDRNNQPQHFGDGTRLSIL.

The chain uses TRBV11-3 and TRBJ2-1; D possibly corresponds to TRBD2 (5 bases). This CDR3 has 15 amino acids. Germline CDR1 SGHNT, CDR2 YENEEA. Trimming shortened V by 0 bases and J by 5 bases, and 11 bases separated the two germline ends. CDR3 nucleotide sequence: TGTGCCAGCAGCTTAGACCGGGGAAGGGACAATGAGCAGTTCTTC. It translates to CASSLDRGRDNEQFF.

The chain recombines TRBV4-3 with TRBJ2-5; maybe TRBD1 (5 bases). V was clipped by 0 bases and J by 5 bases, with 13 bases between them. Per the germline V gene, CDR1 is LGHNA and CDR2 is YSLEER. The CDR3 is 15 residues long. Here the CDR3 DNA reads TGCGCCAGCAGCCAAGATCGGGCAGGGTTGGAGACCCAGTACTTC. This sequence encodes CASSQDRAGLETQYF.

The chain joins TRBV7-2 to TRBJ2-5; D possibly corresponds to TRBD1 (6 bases). This CDR3 region has 13 residues. Trimming took off 6 bases at V and 1 base at J, with 9 bases between the two ends. Germline CDR1 is SGHTA and CDR2 is FQGNSA. The CDR3 sequence is CASRDSLQETQYF. CDR3 nucleotide sequence: TGTGCCAGCAGGGACAGCCTCCAAGAGACCCAGTACTTC. Full variable domain (outside the CDR3, taken from reference TRBV7-2 and TRBJ2-5): GAGVSQSPSNKVTEKGKDVELRCDPISGHTALYWYRQSLGQGLEFLIYFQGNSAPDKSGLPSDRFSAERTGGSVSTLTIQRTQQEDSAVYLCASRDSLQETQYFGPGTRLLVL.

This chain uses TRBV6-2 or TRBV6-3 with TRBJ1-2, with 10 nucleotides matching TRBD1. CDR3 size: 15 residues. With 4 bases clipped from V and 6 bases from J, the junction kept 8 bases outside the gene matches. The germline V gene has CDR1 MNHEY and CDR2 SVGEGT. The CDR3 DNA reads TGTGCCAGCAGTTTTCGACAGGGGGCCAAAAATGGCTACACCTTC. Translating gives CASSFRQGAKNGYTF.

This chain joins TRBV6-5 and TRBJ1-6; D is perhaps TRBD1 (6 bases). CDR3 length: 16 amino acids. Germline CDR1 and CDR2: MNHEY and SVGAGI. The germline V and J ends were trimmed by 0 bases and 8 bases, with 14 bases remaining between them. Here the CDR3 DNA reads TGTGCCAGCAGTTACTCGAAAAAAGCAGGGGATTCACCCCTCCACTTT. Protein product: CASSYSKKAGDSPLHF.

The chain has TRBV11-2 and TRBJ1-4; tentatively, D is TRBD1 (5 bases). Germline CDR1 SGHAT, CDR2 FQNNGV. The CDR3 runs to 14 residues. The ends were cut back, 5 bases at V and 10 bases at J, with 17 bases in the middle. The CDR3 is CASSLLQGSGKLFF. CDR3 DNA: TGTGCCAGCAGCCTACTCCAGGGTTCGGGAAAACTGTTTTTT. Full variable domain (missing parts from reference TRBV11-2 and TRBJ1-4): EAGVAQSPRYKIIEKRQSVAFWCNPISGHATLYWYQQILGQGPKLLIQFQNNGVVDDSQLPKDRFSAERLKGVDSTLKIQPAKLEDSAVYLCASSLLQGSGKLFFGSGTQLSVL.

This clone showed up just a few times. The CDR3 coding sequence is TGCAGTGCTAGTAAGCGGGGGGGCCCTGATACGCAGTATTTT. Its protein is CSASKRGGPDTQYF. The chain is built from TRBV20-1 and TRBJ2-3; TRBD2 agrees at 10 bases. The CDR3 has 14 residues. The germline V gene has CDR1 DFQATT and CDR2 SNEGSKA (reference sequence). V was clipped by 3 bases and J by 6 bases; unmatched bases: 6.

This clone has a handful of counts. The rearrangement joins TRBV4-2 to TRBJ1-2; TRBD1 might be the D (6 bases). Germline V gene lookup returns CDR1 LGHNA and CDR2 YNFKEQ. Trimming shortened V by 0 bases and J by 8 bases, and 13 bases separated the two germline ends. The CDR3 extends over 14 amino acids. CDR3 nucleotide sequence: TGTGCCAGCAGCCAAGATAGGGCCAGGGGCGGCTACACCTTC. Its translation is CASSQDRARGGYTF.

This chain links TRBV5-1 with TRBJ1-1; the match to TRBD1 covers 7 bases. Trimming cost V 2 bases and J 1 base; bases outside gene matches: 2. CDR1 is SGHRS and CDR2 is YFSETQ in the germline V gene. The CDR3 is 14 residues long. The CDR3 spells CASSFTGANTEAFF. The CDR3 region has the DNA TGCGCCAGCAGCTTCACAGGGGCGAACACTGAAGCTTTCTTT.